One and the same sample provided the 10 T cell receptor beta chains below, sequenced in a study of T cell clonality in common variable immunodeficiency. Profiling relied on immunoSEQ multiplex PCR, and the TCRdb table lists in-frame clones only, not all of them. The sample contains 40,000 to 55,000 clones, none occurring once; around 6.3% lies in the top ten. The sample taken for sequencing was peripheral blood mononuclear cells. The receptors stem from a person aged 18-70 years in good health.

In this sample, this clone turned up many times. The CDR3 extends 3 residues past the end of the read, so its final part is completed from the germline J gene. V usage is TRBV5-1 and J usage is TRBJ2-7; 9 bases agree with TRBD1. The germline gives CDR1 SGHRS, CDR2 YFSETQ. The CDR3 loop spans 14 amino acids. V dropped 3 bases and J dropped 2; count of bases not matched to a gene: 3. The CDR3 loop reads CASSSGQGTYEQYF. CDR3 bases read: TGCGCCAGCAGCTCGGGACAGGGAACCTACGAG.

This clone was recorded many times. The CDR3 end lies 3 residues beyond the end of the read and is filled in from the germline J gene. The chain couples TRBV20-1 to TRBJ1-6; 8 bases map to TRBD1. CDR3 length: 15 amino acids. Germline lookup yields CDR1 DFQATT and CDR2 SNEGSKA (reference sequence). V dropped 0 bases and J dropped 9; count of bases not matched to a gene: 7. The CDR3 spells CSARDKGQGFSPLHF. CDR3 DNA (partial): TGCAGTGCTAGAGACAAAGGACAGGGTTTTTCACCC.

This clone was observed many times. The CDR3 goes on 3 residues after the read ends, and that part is filled in from the germline J gene. The rearrangement links TRBV5-1 to TRBJ1-5; 7 bases match TRBD1. The V gene end was trimmed by 4 bases and the J gene end by 2 bases; junction bases not matched to a gene: 3. Germline assignment: CDR1 SGHRS and CDR2 YFSETQ. This CDR3 is 14 amino acids long. This CDR3 is CASSTGQGNQPQHF. The DNA read from the CDR3 is TGCGCCAGCAGCACCGGACAGGGCAATCAGCCC.

At least ten counts were recorded for this clone. The read is 3 residues too short to cover the CDR3 end, so that end is filled in from the germline J gene. The gene calls are TRBV29-1 and TRBJ2-6; 8 bases agree with TRBD2. The J segment lost 0 bases and the V segment lost 4 bases, leaving 2 bases of the junction unmatched. The germline gives CDR1 SQVTM, CDR2 ANQGSEA. The CDR3 contains 15 residues. CDR3 sequence: CSVAGGFSGANVLTF. CDR3 bases read: TGCAGCGTTGCGGGGGGGTTCTCTGGGGCCAACGTC.

Points on this clone: With a much larger clone just one base away, this may be a read error. Coverage ceases 3 residues before the CDR3 finishes, and the germline J gene fills in the end. The chain carries TRBV6-1 and TRBJ1-1; D not resolved. V lost 2 bases and J lost 6, with 10 bases in between. CDR1 and CDR2 from the germline V gene are MNHNS and SASEGT. CDR3 size: 13 residues. The covered CDR3 bases are TGTGCCAGCAGTGAAAGCGGACGGCCTGAA. Protein sequence: CASSESGRPE. The CDR3, in full, reads CASSESGRPEAFF.

The sample holds many counts of this clone. Read sequence stops 3 residues before the CDR3 end, and the germline J gene provides the missing end. The chain uses TRBV5-6 and TRBJ1-5; D gene unclear. Germline loops: CDR1 SGHDT, CDR2 YYEEEE. The CDR3 is 14 amino acids. V was pared by 0 bases and J by 3 bases, with 7 bases between. The CDR3 bases that were read are TGTGCCAGCAGCTTGGTGGGCTTCAATCAGCCC. Protein sequence: CASSLVGFNQP. The entire CDR3 reads CASSLVGFNQPQHF.

This clone was seen repeatedly, ten times or more. The observed sequence ends 3 residues before the CDR3 terminus, with the missing tail filled in from the germline J gene. The chain links TRBV7-2 to TRBJ2-1, with a weak D call TRBD1 (6 bases). The CDR3 is 13 residues long. Per germline, CDR1 SGHTA and CDR2 FQGNSA. The V gene lost 4 bases and the J gene lost 9 bases, with 13 bases spanning the gap. CDR3 DNA, as far as it was read: TGTGCCAGCAGCTGGGGGCCCAGGGGTGAG. As protein: CASSWGPRGE. The entire CDR3 protein reads CASSWGPRGEQFF. The variable domain in full, completed from reference TRBV7-2 and TRBJ2-1, reads GAGVSQSPSNKVTEKGKDVELRCDPISGHTALYWYRQSLGQGLEFLIYFQGNSAPDKSGLPSDRFSAERTGGSVSTLTIQRTQQEDSAVYLCASSWGPRGEQFFGPGTRLTVL.

About this clone itself: The read gets to within 3 residues of the CDR3 end, and the germline J gene fills in the rest. The J gene is TRBJ2-2, the V gene TRBV18; D is uncertain. The ends were cut back, 3 bases at V and 1 base at J, with 9 bases in the middle. This CDR3 is 15 amino acids long. CDR1 is KGHSH, CDR2 LQKENI, per germline. CDR3 DNA, as far as it was read: TGTGCCAGCTCACCTCAACACCAGAACACCGGGGAG. Its protein is CASSPQHQNTGE. The CDR3, in full, reads CASSPQHQNTGELFF.

This clone was recorded at least ten times. The CDR3 end falls 3 residues outside the read, so it is completed with the germline J gene. The V and J genes are TRBV7-2 and TRBJ2-3, with 11 bases lining up with TRBD2. Germline values: CDR1 SGHTA, CDR2 FQGNSA. The CDR3 length is 15 residues. Germline trimming cut 0 bases from V and 6 bases from J; bases unmatched to any gene: 2. The covered CDR3 bases are TGTGCCAGCAGCTTAGCTGCTAGCGGGGGGGATACG. Translating gives CASSLAASGGDT. The entire CDR3 is CASSLAASGGDTQYF.

Many counts were recorded for this clone. The DNA ends 3 residues before the CDR3 does, and the rest of the CDR3 is filled in from the germline J gene. The rearrangement joins TRBV30 to TRBJ1-1; D uncertain. Germline CDR1 is GTSNPN and CDR2 is SVGIG (reference sequence). The length of the CDR3 is 11 residues. Incomplete CDR3 DNA: TGTGGCGGGCAGGATTCTTCTGAA. Its protein is CGGQDSSE. The entire CDR3 protein reads CGGQDSSEAFF.